These 4 T cell receptor beta chains came from one sample sequenced in a study of T cell clonality in common variable immunodeficiency. TCRdb keeps only in-frame clones here, not all; method: immunoSEQ multiplex PCR. The sample contains about 81,000 clones, none of them singletons. The sequenced sample consisted of peripheral blood mononuclear cells. The receptors were sampled from a person aged 18 to 75 in good health.

This clone showed up many times. Read coverage stops 3 residues before the CDR3 terminus; the germline J gene supplies the remainder. The chain carries TRBV29-1 and TRBJ2-5, with D perhaps being TRBD1 or TRBD2 (5 bases each). This CDR3 is built from 11 residues. V lost 6 bases, J lost 4 bases, and 9 bases lay in between. In germline, CDR1 is SQVTM, CDR2 ANQGSEA. CDR3 in amino acids: CSVLRGETQYF. CDR3 bases read: TGCAGCGTGCTGAGGGGAGAGACC.

This clone has ten or more counts. The read stops 3 residues short of the end of the CDR3; the missing end is completed from the germline J gene. This chain links TRBV6-2 or TRBV6-3 with TRBJ1-1, with 8 nucleotides matching TRBD1. V was clipped by 4 bases and J by 2 bases; unmatched bases: 9. This CDR3 has 16 amino acids. Germline V gene sequence: CDR1 MNHEY, CDR2 SVGEGT. The part of the CDR3 DNA that was read is TGTGCCAGCAGTTCTCGGGACAGGACTCTAAACACTGAA. Amino acid sequence: CASSSRDRTLNTE. The entire CDR3 protein is CASSSRDRTLNTEAFF.

Many counts were recorded for this clone. The read falls 3 residues short of the CDR3 end, and the missing part is taken from the germline J gene. The genes are TRBV4-1 and TRBJ2-3; 12 nucleotides agree with TRBD2. Germline V lookup: CDR1 MGHRA, CDR2 YSYEKL. Unmatched junction bases numbered 11, after V lost 5 bases and J lost 5 bases. The CDR3 covers 17 residues. The CDR3 loop is CASSSKILAGGGDTQYF. CDR3 bases read: TGCGCCAGCAGCTCTAAGATCCTAGCGGGAGGGGGAGATACG.

This clone was observed at least ten times. The sequenced fragment ends 3 residues before the CDR3 boundary, so the rest is inferred from the germline J gene. This chain links TRBV18 with TRBJ1-1, with 7 bases aligning to TRBD1. From germline, CDR1 is KGHSH and CDR2 LQKENI. The CDR3 extends over 15 amino acids. The junction had 12 bases not matched to a gene; V was cut back by 5 bases and J by 6 bases. The CDR3 bases that were read are TGTGCCAGCTCAAATGGGACAGTGGGATCTTCTGAA. It is translated as CASSNGTVGSSE. The CDR3, in full, reads CASSNGTVGSSEAFF.